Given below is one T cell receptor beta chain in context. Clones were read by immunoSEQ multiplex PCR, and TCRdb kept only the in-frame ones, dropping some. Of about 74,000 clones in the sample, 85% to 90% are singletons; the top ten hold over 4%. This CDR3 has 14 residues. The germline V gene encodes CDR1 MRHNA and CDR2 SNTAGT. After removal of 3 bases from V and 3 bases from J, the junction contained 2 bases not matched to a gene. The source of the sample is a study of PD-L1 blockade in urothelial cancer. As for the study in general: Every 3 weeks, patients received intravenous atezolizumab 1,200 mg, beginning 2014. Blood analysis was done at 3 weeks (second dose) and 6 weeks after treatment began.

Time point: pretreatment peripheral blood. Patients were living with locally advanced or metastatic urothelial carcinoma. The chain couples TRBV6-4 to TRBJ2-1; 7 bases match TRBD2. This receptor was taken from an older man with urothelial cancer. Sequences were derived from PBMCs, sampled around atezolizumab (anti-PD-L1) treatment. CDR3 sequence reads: CASSEASGYNEQFF. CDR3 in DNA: TGTGCCAGCAGTGAAGCTAGCGGCTACAATGAGCAGTTCTTC.